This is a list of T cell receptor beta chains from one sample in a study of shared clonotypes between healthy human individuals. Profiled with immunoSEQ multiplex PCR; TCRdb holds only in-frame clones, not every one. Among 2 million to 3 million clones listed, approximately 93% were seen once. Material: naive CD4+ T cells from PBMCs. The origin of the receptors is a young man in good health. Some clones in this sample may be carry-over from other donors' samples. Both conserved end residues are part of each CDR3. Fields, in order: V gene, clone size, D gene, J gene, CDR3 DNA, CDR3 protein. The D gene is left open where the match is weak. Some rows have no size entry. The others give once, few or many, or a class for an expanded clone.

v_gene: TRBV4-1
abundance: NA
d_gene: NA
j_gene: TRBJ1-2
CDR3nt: TGCGCCAGCTCAACAGGTCGGGGGGGCGACTATGGCTACACCTTC
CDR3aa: CASSTGRGGDYGYTF

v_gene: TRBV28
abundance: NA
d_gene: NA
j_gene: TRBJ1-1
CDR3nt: TGTGCCAGCAGTCCTATCCTTGGACAGAGGAACACTGAAGCTTTCTTT
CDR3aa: CASSPILGQRNTEAFF

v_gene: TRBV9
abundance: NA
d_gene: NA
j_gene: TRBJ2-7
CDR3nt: TGTGCCAGCAGCGGCAAGGGGGGACCCTACGAGCAGTACTTC
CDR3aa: CASSGKGGPYEQYF

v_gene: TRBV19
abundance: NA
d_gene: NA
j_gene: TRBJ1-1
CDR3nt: TGTGCCAGTAGTGCCCGGGACGCATTGAACACTGAAGCTTTCTTT
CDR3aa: CASSARDALNTEAFF

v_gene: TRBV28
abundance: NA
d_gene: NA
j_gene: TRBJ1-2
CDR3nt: TGTGCCAGCGGGGGTGCGCGCTATGGCTACACCTTC
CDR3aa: CASGGARYGYTF

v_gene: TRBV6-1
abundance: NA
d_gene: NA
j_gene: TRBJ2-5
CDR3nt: TGTGCCAGCCGGGCCATGGCGCATCAAGAGACCCAGTACTTC
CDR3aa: CASRAMAHQETQYF

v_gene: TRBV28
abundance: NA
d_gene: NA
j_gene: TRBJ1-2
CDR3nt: TGTGCCAGCACCCCTGGAAGGAATGGCTACACCTTC
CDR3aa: CASTPGRNGYTF

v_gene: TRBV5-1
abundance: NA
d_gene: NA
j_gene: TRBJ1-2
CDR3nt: TGCGCCAGCAGCTTGTCTGGGAACGGCTACACCTTC
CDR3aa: CASSLSGNGYTF

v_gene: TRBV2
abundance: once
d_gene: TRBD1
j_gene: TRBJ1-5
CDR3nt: TGTGCCAGCGAAAATTTTCCGGGACAGGGGAATCAGCCCCAGCATTTT
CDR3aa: CASENFPGQGNQPQHF

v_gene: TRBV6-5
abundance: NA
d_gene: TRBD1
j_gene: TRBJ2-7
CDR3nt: TGTGCCAGCACTGCCGGGACAGGGGGGAGATACGAGCAGTACTTC
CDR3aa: CASTAGTGGRYEQYF

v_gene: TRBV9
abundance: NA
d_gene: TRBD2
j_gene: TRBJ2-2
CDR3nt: TGTGCCAGCAGCGCCGTAGCGGGAACCTTGAACACCGGGGAGCTGTTTTTT
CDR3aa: CASSAVAGTLNTGELFF

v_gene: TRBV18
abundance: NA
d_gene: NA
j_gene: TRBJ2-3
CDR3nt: TGTGCCAGCTCACCAGCAGGAATGAGCACAGATACGCAGTATTTT
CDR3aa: CASSPAGMSTDTQYF

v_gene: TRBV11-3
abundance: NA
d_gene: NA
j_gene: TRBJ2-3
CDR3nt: TGTGCCAGCAGCTTAGAAGGCAGGGAGGCAGATACGCAGTATTTT
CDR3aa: CASSLEGREADTQYF

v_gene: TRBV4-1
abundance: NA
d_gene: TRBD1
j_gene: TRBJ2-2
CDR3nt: TGCGCCAGCAGCTTTAAACCTCGACAGGGGGAAAACACCGGGGAGCTGTTTTTT
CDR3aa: CASSFKPRQGENTGELFF

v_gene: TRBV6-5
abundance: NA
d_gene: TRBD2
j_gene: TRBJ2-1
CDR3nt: TGTGCCAGCAGAGCCCCTAGCGGGAGGGACAATGAGCAGTTCTTC
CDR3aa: CASRAPSGRDNEQFF

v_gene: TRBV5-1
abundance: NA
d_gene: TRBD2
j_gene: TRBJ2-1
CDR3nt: TGCGCCAGCAGCTTGCTTCCCGGGACTAGCGGGAACTACAATGAGCAGTTCTTC
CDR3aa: CASSLLPGTSGNYNEQFF

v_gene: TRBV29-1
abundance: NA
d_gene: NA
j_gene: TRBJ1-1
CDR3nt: TGCAGCGTTGAAGATCGGCTTAGGAGCTTGAACACTGAAGCTTTCTTT
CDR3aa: CSVEDRLRSLNTEAFF

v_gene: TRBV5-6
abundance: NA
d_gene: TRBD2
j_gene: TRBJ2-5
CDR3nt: TGTGCCAGCAGTTCGCTAGCGGGCCAAGAGACCCAGTACTTC
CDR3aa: CASSSLAGQETQYF

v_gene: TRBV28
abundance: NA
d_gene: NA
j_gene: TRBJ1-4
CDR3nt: TGTGCCAGCAGGCTGACGTCCTATGAAAAACTGTTTTTT
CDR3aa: CASRLTSYEKLFF

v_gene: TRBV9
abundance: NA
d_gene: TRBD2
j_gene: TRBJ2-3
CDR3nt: TGTGCCAGCAGCGTAGGGGGTTTGAGCGGGACGCAACAAGATACGCAGTATTTT
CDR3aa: CASSVGGLSGTQQDTQYF

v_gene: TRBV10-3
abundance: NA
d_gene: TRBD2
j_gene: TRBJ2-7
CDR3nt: TGTGCCATCAGTGAGGCCCTAGCGGGGGACTCCTACGAGCAGTACTTC
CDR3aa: CAISEALAGDSYEQYF

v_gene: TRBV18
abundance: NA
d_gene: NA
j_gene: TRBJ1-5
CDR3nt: TGTGCCAGCTCACCACTACTCGTAGGAGTTGATCAGCCCCAGCATTTT
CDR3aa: CASSPLLVGVDQPQHF

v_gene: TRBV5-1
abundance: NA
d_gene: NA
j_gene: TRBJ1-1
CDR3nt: TGCGCCAGCAGCCTGGCCATGCTGTATGATGCTTTCTTT
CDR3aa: CASSLAMLYDAFF

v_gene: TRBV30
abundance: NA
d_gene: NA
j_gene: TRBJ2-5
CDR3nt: TGTGCCTGGAGAAGTCTAGGCTTTCAAGAGACCCAGTACTTC
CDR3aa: CAWRSLGFQETQYF

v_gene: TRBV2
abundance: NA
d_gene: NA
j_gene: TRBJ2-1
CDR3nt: TGTGCCAGCAGTCCCTGGGTGGGCAACTCCTACAATGAGCAGTTCTTC
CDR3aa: CASSPWVGNSYNEQFF

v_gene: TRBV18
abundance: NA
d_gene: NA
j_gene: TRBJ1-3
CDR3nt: TGTGCCAGCTCACCAAACCAGCCTTACTCTGGAAACACCATATATTTT
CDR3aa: CASSPNQPYSGNTIYF

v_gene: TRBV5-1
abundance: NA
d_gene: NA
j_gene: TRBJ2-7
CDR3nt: TGCGCCAGCAGCTTGGGGTCAGGGAACGAGCAGTACTTC
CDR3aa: CASSLGSGNEQYF

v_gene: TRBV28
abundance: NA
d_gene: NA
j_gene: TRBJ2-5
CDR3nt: TGTGCCAGCAGTATGAAAGAGACCCAGTACTTC
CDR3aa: CASSMKETQYF

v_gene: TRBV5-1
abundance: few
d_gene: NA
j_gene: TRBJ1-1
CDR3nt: TGCGCCAGCAGCACCGACGGGAACACTGAAGCTTTCTTT
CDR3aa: CASSTDGNTEAFF

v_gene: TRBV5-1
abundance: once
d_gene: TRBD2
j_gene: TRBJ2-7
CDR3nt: TGCGCCAGCAGCCCCCTACTAGCGGGTCTCTCCTACGAGCAGTACTTC
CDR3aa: CASSPLLAGLSYEQYF

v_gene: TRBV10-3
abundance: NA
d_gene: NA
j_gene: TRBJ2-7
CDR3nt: TGTGCCATCAGTGAGTCCGGCCTAAGCTACGAGCAGTACTTC
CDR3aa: CAISESGLSYEQYF

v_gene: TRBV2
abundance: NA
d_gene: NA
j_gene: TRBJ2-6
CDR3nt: TGTGCCAGCATAGTCCGCTCTGGGGCCAACGTCCTGACTTTC
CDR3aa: CASIVRSGANVLTF

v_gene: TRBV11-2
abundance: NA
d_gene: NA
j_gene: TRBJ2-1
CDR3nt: TGTGCCAGCAGATCCATAGCAGCACGAAGAGGCGATGAGCAGTTCTTC
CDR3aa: CASRSIAARRGDEQFF

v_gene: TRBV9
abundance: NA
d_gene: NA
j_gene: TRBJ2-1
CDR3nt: TGTGCCAGCAGCCCCCTTGGAGGGGTTGGGGCCAATGAGCAGTTCTTC
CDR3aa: CASSPLGGVGANEQFF

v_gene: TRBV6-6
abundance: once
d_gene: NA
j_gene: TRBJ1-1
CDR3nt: TGTGCCAGCAGCATCGCGGGGGGTGAAGCTTTCTTT
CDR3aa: CASSIAGGEAFF

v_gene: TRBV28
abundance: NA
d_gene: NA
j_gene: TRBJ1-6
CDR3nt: TGTGCCTCAGCAAAAGGGACCATTTCACCCCTCCACTTT
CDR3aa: CASAKGTISPLHF

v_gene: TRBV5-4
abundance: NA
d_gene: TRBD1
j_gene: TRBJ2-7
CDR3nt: TGTGCCAGCAGCCCCGGACAGGGGGCGATAAAGGCCTACGAGCAGTACTTC
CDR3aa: CASSPGQGAIKAYEQYF

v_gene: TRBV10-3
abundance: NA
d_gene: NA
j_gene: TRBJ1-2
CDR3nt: TGTGCCTCAAAGGCGGGAGGGGATCGCTATGGCTACACCTTC
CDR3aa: CASKAGGDRYGYTF

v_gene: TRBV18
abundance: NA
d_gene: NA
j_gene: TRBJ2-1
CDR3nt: TGTGCCAGCTCACCCCGACAGAGTAACAATGAGCAGTTCTTC
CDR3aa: CASSPRQSNNEQFF

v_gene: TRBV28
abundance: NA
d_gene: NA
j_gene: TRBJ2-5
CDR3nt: TGTGCCAGCAGTCCTCGCAGGCATATTCAAGAGACCCAGTACTTC
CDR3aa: CASSPRRHIQETQYF

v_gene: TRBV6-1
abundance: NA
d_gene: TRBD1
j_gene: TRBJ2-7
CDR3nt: TGTGCCAGCACCCCCCAGGGGGTTTCGTTCGAGCAGTACTTC
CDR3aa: CASTPQGVSFEQYF

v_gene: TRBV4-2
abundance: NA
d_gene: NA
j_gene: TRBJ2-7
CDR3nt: TGTGCCAGCAGCCAAAAGAGGGGGACCAGGCGGGAGTCCTACGAGCAGTACTTC
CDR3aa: CASSQKRGTRRESYEQYF

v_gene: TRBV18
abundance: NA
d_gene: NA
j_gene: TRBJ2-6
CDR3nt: TGTGCCAGCTCACCAGGGGACCTCTCTGGGGCCAACGTCCTGACTTTC
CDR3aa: CASSPGDLSGANVLTF

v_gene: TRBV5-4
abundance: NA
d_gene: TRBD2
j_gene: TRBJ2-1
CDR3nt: TGTGCCAGCAGCTCGCTAGCGGGAGGTCGCAATGAGCAGTTCTTC
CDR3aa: CASSSLAGGRNEQFF

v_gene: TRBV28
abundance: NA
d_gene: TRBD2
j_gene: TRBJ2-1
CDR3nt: TGTGCCAGCAGGGGGGGGACTAATCTTATCAATGAGCAGTTCTTC
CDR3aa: CASRGGTNLINEQFF